The T cell receptor (beta chain) described here comes from a study of cytomegalovirus exposure and HLA in healthy donors. The PCR ran on 60 Vbeta and 13 Jbeta primers. TCRdb keeps only in-frame clones here, not all; method: immunoSEQ multiplex PCR. In the table there are about 180,000 clones, around 79% of which are singletons. This CDR3 contains 16 residues. Germline-derived CDR1 and CDR2 are SGDLS and YYNGEE. Deletions cut 0 bases from V and 4 bases from J, with 13 bases between. Sequenced material: PBMCs. The chain links TRBV9 to TRBJ2-2; a possible D gene is TRBD1 (7 bases). The TCR originated in a woman in her 50s in good health and CMV-seronegative. The DNA for the CDR3 is TGTGCCAGCAGCGTAGTTTCGCAGGGGGGCACCGGGGAGCTGTTTTTT. It codes for CASSVVSQGGTGELFF.